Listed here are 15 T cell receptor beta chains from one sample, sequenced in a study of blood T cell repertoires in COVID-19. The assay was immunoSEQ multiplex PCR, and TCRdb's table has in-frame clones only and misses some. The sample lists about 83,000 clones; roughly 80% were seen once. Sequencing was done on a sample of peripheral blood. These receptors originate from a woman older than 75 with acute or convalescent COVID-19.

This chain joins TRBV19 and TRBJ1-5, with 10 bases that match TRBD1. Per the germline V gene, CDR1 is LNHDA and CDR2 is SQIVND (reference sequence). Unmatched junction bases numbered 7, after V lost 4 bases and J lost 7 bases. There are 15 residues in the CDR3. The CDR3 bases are TGTGCCAGTAGTACAGGACAGGGGGGTCAACAGCCCCAGCATTTT. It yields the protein CASSTGQGGQQPQHF.

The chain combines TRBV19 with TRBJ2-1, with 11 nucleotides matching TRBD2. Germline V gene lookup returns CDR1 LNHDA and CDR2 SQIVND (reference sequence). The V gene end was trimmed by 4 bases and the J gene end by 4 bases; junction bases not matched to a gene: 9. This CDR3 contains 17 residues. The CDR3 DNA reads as TGTGCCAGTAGTAGGGTCCTAGCGGGGGGCCCATACAATGAGCAGTTCTTC. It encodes CASSRVLAGGPYNEQFF.

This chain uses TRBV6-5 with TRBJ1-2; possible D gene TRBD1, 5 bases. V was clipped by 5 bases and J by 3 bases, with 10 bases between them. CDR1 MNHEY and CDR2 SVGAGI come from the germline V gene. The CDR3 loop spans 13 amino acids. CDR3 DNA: TGTGCCAGCAGTCAGGGATCGGACTATGGCTACACCTTC. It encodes CASSQGSDYGYTF.

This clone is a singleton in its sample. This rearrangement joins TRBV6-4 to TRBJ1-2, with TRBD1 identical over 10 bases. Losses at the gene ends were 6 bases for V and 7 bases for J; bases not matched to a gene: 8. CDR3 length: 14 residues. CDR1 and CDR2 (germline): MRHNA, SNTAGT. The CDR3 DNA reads TGTGCCAGCAGACCCGACAGGGGGCTTGGTGGCTACACCTTC. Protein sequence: CASRPDRGLGGYTF.

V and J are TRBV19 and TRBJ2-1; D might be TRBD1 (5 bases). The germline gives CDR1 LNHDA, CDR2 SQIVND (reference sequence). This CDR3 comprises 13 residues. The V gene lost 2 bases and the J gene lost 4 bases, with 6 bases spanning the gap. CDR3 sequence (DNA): TGTGCCAGTAGTATAACAGGATACAATGAGCAGTTCTTC. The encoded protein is CASSITGYNEQFF.

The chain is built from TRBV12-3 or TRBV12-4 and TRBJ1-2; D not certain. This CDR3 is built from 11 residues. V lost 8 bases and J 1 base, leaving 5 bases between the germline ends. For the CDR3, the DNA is TGTGCCAGCGGACTTAACTATGGCTACACCTTC. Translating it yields CASGLNYGYTF.

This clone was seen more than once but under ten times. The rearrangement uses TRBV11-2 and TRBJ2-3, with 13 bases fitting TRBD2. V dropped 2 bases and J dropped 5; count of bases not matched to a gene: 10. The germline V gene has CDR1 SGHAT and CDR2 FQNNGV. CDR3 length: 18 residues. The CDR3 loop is CASSLRTSGGAEGDTQYF. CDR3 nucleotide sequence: TGTGCCAGCAGCTTAAGAACTAGCGGGGGGGCGGAGGGAGATACGCAGTATTTT.

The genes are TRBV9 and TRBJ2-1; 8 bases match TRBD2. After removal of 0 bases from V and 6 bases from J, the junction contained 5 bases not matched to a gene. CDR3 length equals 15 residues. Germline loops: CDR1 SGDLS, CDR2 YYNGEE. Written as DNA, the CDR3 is TGTGCCAGCAGCGTAGTGACGGGGGGGCGCAATGAGCAGTTCTTC. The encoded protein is CASSVVTGGRNEQFF.

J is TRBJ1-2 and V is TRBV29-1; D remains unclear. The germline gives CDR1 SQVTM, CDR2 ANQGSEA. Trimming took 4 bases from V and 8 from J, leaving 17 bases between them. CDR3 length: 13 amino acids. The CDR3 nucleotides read TGCAGCGTTGGTACGGGAGGGTCTTTGGGCTACACCTTC. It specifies CSVGTGGSLGYTF.

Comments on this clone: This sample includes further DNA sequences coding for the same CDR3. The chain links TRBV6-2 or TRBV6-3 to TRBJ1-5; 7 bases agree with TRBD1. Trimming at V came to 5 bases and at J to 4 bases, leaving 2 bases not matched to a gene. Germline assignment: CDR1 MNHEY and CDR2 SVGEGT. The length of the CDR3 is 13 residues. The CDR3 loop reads CASSLRGNQPQHF. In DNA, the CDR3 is TGTGCCAGCAGTCTCAGGGGGAATCAGCCCCAGCATTTT.

In nucleotides, the CDR3 is TGTGCCAGCAGCTTAGTCAGACTAGCGGGGCAAGAGACCCAGTACTTC. Amino acids: CASSLVRLAGQETQYF. V gene TRBV11-2 combines with J gene TRBJ2-5; 11 bases align to TRBD2. Germline CDR1 reads SGHAT; CDR2 reads FQNNGV. V shed 1 base, J shed 2 bases, and the junction held 3 bases outside the gene matches. CDR3 length equals 16 residues. The full variable domain, with the rest looked up from reference TRBV11-2 and TRBJ2-5, is EAGVAQSPRYKIIEKRQSVAFWCNPISGHATLYWYQQILGQGPKLLIQFQNNGVVDDSQLPKDRFSAERLKGVDSTLKIQPAKLEDSAVYLCASSLVRLAGQETQYFGPGTRLLVL.

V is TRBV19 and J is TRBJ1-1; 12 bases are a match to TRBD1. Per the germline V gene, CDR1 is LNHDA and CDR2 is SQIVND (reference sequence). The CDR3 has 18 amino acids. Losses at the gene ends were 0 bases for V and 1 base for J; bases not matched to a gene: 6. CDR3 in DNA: TGTGCCAGTAGTATAGACTCCGGGACAGGGGGCTCGAACACTGAAGCTTTCTTT. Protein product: CASSIDSGTGGSNTEAFF.

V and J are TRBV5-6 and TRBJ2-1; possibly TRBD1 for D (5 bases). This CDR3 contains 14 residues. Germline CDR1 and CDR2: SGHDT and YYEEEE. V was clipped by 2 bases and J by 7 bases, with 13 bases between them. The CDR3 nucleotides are TGTGCCAGCAGCTTCATCGGCAGGGAAAATGAGCAGTTCTTC. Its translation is CASSFIGRENEQFF.

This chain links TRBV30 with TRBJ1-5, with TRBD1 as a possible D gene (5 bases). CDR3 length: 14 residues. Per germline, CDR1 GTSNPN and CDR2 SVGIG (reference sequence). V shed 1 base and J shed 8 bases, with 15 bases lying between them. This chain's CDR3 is CAWSGTGGTEPQHF. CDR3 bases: TGTGCCTGGAGTGGAACAGGAGGGACCGAGCCCCAGCATTTT.

The CDR3 sequence is CASSPLGGTATGELFF. The CDR3 coding sequence is TGTGCCAGCTCACCATTAGGAGGAACGGCCACCGGGGAGCTGTTTTTT. V is TRBV18 and J is TRBJ2-2; tentative D call: TRBD2 (5 bases). Trimming took off 2 bases at V and 4 bases at J, with 14 bases between the two ends. The CDR3 consists of 16 residues. From germline, CDR1 is KGHSH and CDR2 LQKENI.